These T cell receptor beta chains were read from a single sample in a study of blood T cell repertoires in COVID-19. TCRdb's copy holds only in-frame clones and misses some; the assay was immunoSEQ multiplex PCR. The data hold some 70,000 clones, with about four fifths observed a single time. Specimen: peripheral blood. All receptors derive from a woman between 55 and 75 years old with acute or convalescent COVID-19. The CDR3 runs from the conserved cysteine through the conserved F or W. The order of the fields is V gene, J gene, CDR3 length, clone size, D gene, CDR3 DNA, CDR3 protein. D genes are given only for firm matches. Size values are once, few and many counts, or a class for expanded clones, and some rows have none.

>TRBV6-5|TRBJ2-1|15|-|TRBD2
TGTGCCAGCACCCTAATGGGGACTAGCGTTAATGAGCAGTTCTTC
CASTLMGTSVNEQFF
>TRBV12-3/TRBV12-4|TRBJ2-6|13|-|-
TGTGCCAGCACGTTCTCTGGGGCCAACGTCCTGACTTTC
CASTFSGANVLTF
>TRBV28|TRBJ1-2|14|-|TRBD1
TGTGCCAGCAGTTTGCAGGGGGCGCGAGTCGACTACACCTTC
CASSLQGARVDYTF
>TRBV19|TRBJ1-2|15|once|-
TGTGCCAGTACCACCCTGGAAGGGGGGGGATATGGCTACACCTTC
CASTTLEGGGYGYTF
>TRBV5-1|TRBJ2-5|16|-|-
TGCGCCAGCAGCTCTCAGGGCGGCAGTTACCAAGAGACCCAGTACTTC
CASSSQGGSYQETQYF
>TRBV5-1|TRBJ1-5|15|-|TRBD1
TGCGCCAGCAGTAACGGGGGACAGGGCAATCAGCCCCAGCATTTT
CASSNGGQGNQPQHF
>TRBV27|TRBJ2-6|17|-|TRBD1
TGTGCCAGCAAGCGGACAGGGGCGAGCTCTGGGGCCAACGTCCTGACTTTC
CASKRTGASSGANVLTF
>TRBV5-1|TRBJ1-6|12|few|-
TGCGCCAGCAGCTTGGCAGATTCACCCCTCCACTTT
CASSLADSPLHF
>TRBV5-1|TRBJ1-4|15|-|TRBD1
TGCGCCAGCAGCCTACAACCGGGACAGGCAGGAAAACTGTTTTTT
CASSLQPGQAGKLFF
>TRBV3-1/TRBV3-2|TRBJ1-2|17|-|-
TGTGCCAGCAGCCAAGGCCAGGGTCCCCATTTTAACTATGGCTACACCTTC
CASSQGQGPHFNYGYTF
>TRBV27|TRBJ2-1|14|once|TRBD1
TGTGCCAGCGGAGACAGGGTCTCCTACAATGAGCAGTTCTTC
CASGDRVSYNEQFF
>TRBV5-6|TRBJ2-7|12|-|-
TGTGCCAGCAGCTCACAAACCTACGAGCAGTACTTC
CASSSQTYEQYF
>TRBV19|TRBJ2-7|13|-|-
TGTGCCAGTAGTGGGGGGACAGCCTACGAGCAGTACTTC
CASSGGTAYEQYF
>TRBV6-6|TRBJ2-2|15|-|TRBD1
TGTGCCAGCAGTCCAACAGGGGCGAACACCGGGGAGCTGTTTTTT
CASSPTGANTGELFF
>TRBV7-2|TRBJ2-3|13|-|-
TGTGCCAGCAGCAAACCAGGGATGGATACGCAGTATTTT
CASSKPGMDTQYF
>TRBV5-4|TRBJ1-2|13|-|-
TGTGCCAGCAGCTTGGCGGGGGACTATGGCTACACCTTC
CASSLAGDYGYTF
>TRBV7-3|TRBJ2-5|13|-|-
TGTGCCAGCAGCTCCACAGGTGGGGAGACCCAGTACTTC
CASSSTGGETQYF
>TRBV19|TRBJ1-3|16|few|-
TGTGCCACCTTAGCTCTTCGTAGGAGCTCTGGAAACACCATATATTTT
CATLALRRSSGNTIYF
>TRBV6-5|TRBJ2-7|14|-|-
TGTGCCAGCAGTTCCACAGCGGGCCTTTACGAGCAGTACTTC
CASSSTAGLYEQYF
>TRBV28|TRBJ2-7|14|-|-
TGTGCCAGCGCTACCTTACGTAACAGTTTCGAGCAGTACTTC
CASATLRNSFEQYF
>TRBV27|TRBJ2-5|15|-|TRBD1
TGTGCCAGCAGTTCTACCGGACAGGGGTCGGAGACCCAGTACTTC
CASSSTGQGSETQYF
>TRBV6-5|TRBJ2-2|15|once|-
TGTGCCAGCAGTTCCGTCCGAGGGTTAGCCGGGGAGCTGTTTTTT
CASSSVRGLAGELFF
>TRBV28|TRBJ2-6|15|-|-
TGTGCCAGCGGCATCGGGATCTCTGGGGCCAACGTCCTGACTTTC
CASGIGISGANVLTF
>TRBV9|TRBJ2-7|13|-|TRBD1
TGTGCCAGCAACCCAACAGGGGCCTACGAGCAGTACTTC
CASNPTGAYEQYF
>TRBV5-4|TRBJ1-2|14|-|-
TGTGCCAGCAGCTTGGACAGGGCCCTCTATGGCTACACCTTC
CASSLDRALYGYTF
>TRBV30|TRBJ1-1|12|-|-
TGTGCCTGGAGTGTACAGTGGACTGAAGCTTTCTTT
CAWSVQWTEAFF
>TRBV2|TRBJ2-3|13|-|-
TGTGCCAGCGAGAAGCAGGGCACAGATACGCAGTATTTT
CASEKQGTDTQYF
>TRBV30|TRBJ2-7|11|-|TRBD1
TGTGCCTCTGGGGACAGGCCGGGGCAGTACTTC
CASGDRPGQYF
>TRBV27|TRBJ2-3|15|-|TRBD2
TGTGCCAGCAGTTTCGCGCGGGGGGGCCCAGATACGCAGTATTTT
CASSFARGGPDTQYF
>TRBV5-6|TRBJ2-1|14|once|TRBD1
TGTGCCAGCAGCCTACCGGGACAGTACAATGAGCAGTTCTTC
CASSLPGQYNEQFF
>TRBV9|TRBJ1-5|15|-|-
TGTGCCAGCAGCGTTGGGGGGGCGAAGCATCAGCCCCAGCATTTT
CASSVGGAKHQPQHF
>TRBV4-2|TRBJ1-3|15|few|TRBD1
TGTGCCAGCAGCCTTGGACAGGGGGCGAAAAACACCATATATTTT
CASSLGQGAKNTIYF
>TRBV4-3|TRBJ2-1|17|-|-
TGCGCCAGCAGCCGTGCGGGGGCATCGAGCTCCTACAATGAGCAGTTCTTC
CASSRAGASSSYNEQFF
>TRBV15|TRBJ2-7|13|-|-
TGTGCCACCAGCACCCGAGACAGCTACGAGCAGTACTTC
CATSTRDSYEQYF
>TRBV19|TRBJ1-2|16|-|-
TGTGCCAGTACCATTCCCGTGGCAGCGCCCTTCTATGGCTACACCTTC
CASTIPVAAPFYGYTF
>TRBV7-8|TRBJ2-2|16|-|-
TGTGCCAGCAGACTTACAGGGAATAGGAACACCGGGGAGCTGTTTTTT
CASRLTGNRNTGELFF
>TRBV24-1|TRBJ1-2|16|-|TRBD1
TGTGCCACCAGTGCCGGGGGCGGACAGGGGGCTCTTGGCTACACCTTC
CATSAGGGQGALGYTF
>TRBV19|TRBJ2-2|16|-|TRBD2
TGTGCCAGTAGTAGGGCCCTGGGGACTAGCACCGGGGAGCTGTTTTTT
CASSRALGTSTGELFF
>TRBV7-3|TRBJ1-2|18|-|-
TGTGCCAGCAGCTTAATTTCCGGGTCGGCCGCCTTTAACTATGGCTACACCTTC
CASSLISGSAAFNYGYTF
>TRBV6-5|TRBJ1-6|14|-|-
TGTGCCAGCAGATCCCCCGGAAGCGGTTCACCCCTCCACTTT
CASRSPGSGSPLHF
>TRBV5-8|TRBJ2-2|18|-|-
TGTGCCAGCAGCTCCGGATTACTCGTCGGGACGAACACCGGGGAGCTGTTTTTT
CASSSGLLVGTNTGELFF
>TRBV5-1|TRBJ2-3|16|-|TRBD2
TGCGCCAGCAGCCCGATTACTAGCGGGGGGGCAGATACGCAGTATTTT
CASSPITSGGADTQYF
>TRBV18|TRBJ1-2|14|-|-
TGTGCCAGCTCACCCTCCGGACAGTTCTATGGCTACACCTTC
CASSPSGQFYGYTF
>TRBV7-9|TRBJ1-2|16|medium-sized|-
TGTGCCAGCAGCTCCAGGGACGGGAGTTCGGGCTATGGCTACACCTTC
CASSSRDGSSGYGYTF
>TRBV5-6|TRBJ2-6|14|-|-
TGTGCCAGCAGCCCACCGGCGGTAGACAACGTCCTGACTTTC
CASSPPAVDNVLTF
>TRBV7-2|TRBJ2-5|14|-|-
TGTGCCAGCAGCTTAGTTCTTCTTCAAGAGACCCAGTACTTC
CASSLVLLQETQYF
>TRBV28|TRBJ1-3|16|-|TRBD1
TGTGCCAGCAGTTCACCGGGACAGGGCTCTGGAAACACCATATATTTT
CASSSPGQGSGNTIYF
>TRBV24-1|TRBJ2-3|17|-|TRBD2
TGTGCCACCAGTGATTTGCCCGGGACTAGCGGCACAGATACGCAGTATTTT
CATSDLPGTSGTDTQYF
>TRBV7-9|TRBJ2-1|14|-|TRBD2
TGTGCCAGCAGCTTAGCACTAGCGGGGTATGAGCAGTTCTTC
CASSLALAGYEQFF
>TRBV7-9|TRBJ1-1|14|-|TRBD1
TGTGCCAGCAGCGCCCAGGGGGGCGAGACTGAAGCTTTCTTT
CASSAQGGETEAFF